This T cell receptor beta chain was recorded in a study of T cells in Graves' hyperthyroidism and ophthalmopathy. The CDR3 regions of TCR beta were amplified from RNA transcripts. TCR CDR3 underwent first-round RT-PCR with the HTBI primer set. MiXCR was run by TCRdb on the multiplex PCR reads, yielding one entry per CDR3 protein. The top ten clones hold about 34% of a sample with 660,000 or so distinct CDR3 sequences, roughly 20% of them seen once. Under 3 months was the duration of disease in ophthalmopathy patients, who also had a Clinical Activity Score of at least 3 and a NOSPECS grade of at least 4. Uncontrolled infection, other autoimmune disease, pregnancy and lactation each barred patients from inclusion. Notes on the study in general: Within blood appeared most thyroid clonotypes that had expanded above 0.001.

In this sample, this clonotype turned up many times. Its antigen is as yet unknown. This CDR3 is 15 amino acids long. The V and J ends lost 2 bases and 2 bases, in that order; junction bases with no gene match: 4. V is TRBV12-3 or TRBV12-4 and J is TRBJ2-7; 9 bases are a match to TRBD2. The sequence was collected from a man aged 25 to 40 with Graves' ophthalmopathy. Sample: blood. The CDR3 here is CASSLRLAETYEQYF. In nucleotides, the CDR3 is TGTGCCAGCAGTTTAAGACTAGCGGAGACCTACGAGCAGTACTTC.